A single sample gave rise to the 32 T cell receptor beta chains below, sequenced in a study of response to subunit inactivated influenza vaccine. One entry per CDR3 protein, called by TCRdb with MiXCR from the RT-PCR reads. The sample holds about 700,000 distinct CDR3 sequences, approximately 15% seen once. The sequenced sample was PBMCs from blood, obtained 14 to 15 days before vaccination. The origin of the receptors is a man aged 45 to 65 who received an inactivated influenza vaccine.

This clonotype was seen a handful of times. The genes are TRBV12-3 or TRBV12-4 and TRBJ1-5, with 8 bases identical to TRBD1. The ends lost 4 bases at V and 4 bases at J; junction bases unmatched: 6. The CDR3 has 15 residues. The CDR3 nucleotides are TGTGCCAGCAGTTACTCGGGACAGGCGAATCAGCCCCAGCATTTT. Translation gives CASSYSGQANQPQHF.

This clonotype was detected a few times. V usage is TRBV12-3 or TRBV12-4 and J usage is TRBJ1-2; D is possibly TRBD1 (6 bases). V was pared by 5 bases and J by 4 bases, with 14 bases between. This CDR3 has 14 residues. In nucleotides, the CDR3 is TGTGCCAGCAGTCGACGGACAGAGATCTATGGCTACACCTTC. This translates into CASSRRTEIYGYTF.

CDR3 sequence (DNA): TGTGCCAGCAGTCTGACGGTCACTTACAATGAGCAGTTCTTC. As protein: CASSLTVTYNEQFF. V usage is TRBV28 and J usage is TRBJ2-1; D unclear. Per germline, CDR1 MDHEN and CDR2 SYDVKM. The ends were cut back, 5 bases at V and 4 bases at J, with 12 bases in the middle. The CDR3 has 14 residues.

The gene calls are TRBV9 and TRBJ2-1, with D perhaps TRBD1 (7 bases). The CDR3 length is 16 residues. Looked up from germline, CDR1 is SGDLS and CDR2 is YYNGEE. Trimming took 0 bases from V and 5 from J, leaving 15 bases between them. CDR3 DNA: TGTGCCAGCAGCGTAGCTCCAGGGGGAGGTGACAATGAGCAGTTCTTC. Translating it yields CASSVAPGGGDNEQFF.

This chain connects TRBV20-1 to TRBJ1-5; D call uncertain. CDR1 is DFQATT, CDR2 SNEGSKA, per germline (reference sequence). CDR3 length: 14 residues. The V and J ends lost 7 bases and 1 base respectively, with 14 bases between them. The CDR3 DNA sequence: TGCAGTGTTATGACGGGTTCGAGCAATCAGCCCCAGCATTTT. Translated, it gives CSVMTGSSNQPQHF.

This chain joins TRBV28 and TRBJ2-2; TRBD1 matches 10 bases. Trimming at V came to 3 bases and at J to 1 base, leaving 8 bases not matched to a gene. The length of the CDR3 is 18 residues. CDR1 is MDHEN, CDR2 SYDVKM, per germline. The CDR3 coding sequence is TGTGCCAGCAGTTTTACCGGGACAGGGGACTTGAACACCGGGGAGCTGTTTTTT. It translates to CASSFTGTGDLNTGELFF.

This clonotype was counted only a few times. The chain links TRBV5-6 to TRBJ2-1; D is possibly TRBD1 or TRBD2 (5 bases each). The CDR3 is made up of 14 amino acids. Deletions cut 2 bases from V and 4 bases from J, with 10 bases between. Germline CDR1 SGHDT, CDR2 YYEEEE. CDR3 loop: CASSFGTEYNEQFF. As DNA, the CDR3 is TGTGCCAGCAGCTTTGGGACGGAGTACAATGAGCAGTTCTTC. Drawing the rest from reference TRBV5-6 and TRBJ2-1, the complete variable domain is DAGVTQSPTHLIKTRGQQVTLRCSPKSGHDTVSWYQQALGQGPQFIFQYYEEEERQRGNFPDRFSGHQFPNYSSELNVNALLLGDSALYLCASSFGTEYNEQFFGPGTRLTVL.

J is TRBJ2-3 and V is TRBV12-5; D possibly corresponds to TRBD2 (5 bases). Germline V CDR1 and CDR2: LGHNT, FRNRAP. The V end was cut by 8 bases, the J end by 1 base, with 16 bases between. The CDR3 contains 15 residues. The CDR3 reads CASSGFPEGTDTQYF. For the CDR3, the DNA is TGTGCTAGTTCCGGCTTCCCGGAGGGCACAGATACGCAGTATTTT.

This chain links TRBV28 with TRBJ2-3; 12 positions agree with TRBD2. V shed 1 base, J shed 4 bases, and the junction held 6 bases outside the gene matches. The CDR3 runs to 17 residues. Germline CDR1 reads MDHEN; CDR2 reads SYDVKM. The CDR3 reads CASSLSGLAGYADTQYF. As DNA, the CDR3 is TGTGCCAGCAGTTTATCAGGACTAGCGGGGTACGCAGATACGCAGTATTTT.

The chain combines TRBV5-6 with TRBJ2-7; a weak D match, TRBD2 (5 bases). V lost 3 bases to trimming and J lost 2 bases, with 18 bases between them. This CDR3 is built from 16 residues. Germline V gene sequence: CDR1 SGHDT, CDR2 YYEEEE. The CDR3 DNA follows: TGTGCCAGCAGCTCGACCCGACGGGGAGTGACCTACGAGCAGTACTTC. Encoded protein: CASSSTRRGVTYEQYF.

This chain uses TRBV4-2 with TRBJ2-6; a weak D match, TRBD2 (7 bases). With 3 bases removed from V and 1 base from J, the gap between germline ends came to 16 bases. The CDR3 sequence is 18 residues long. Germline CDR1 is LGHNA and CDR2 is YNFKEQ. CDR3 sequence: CASSQNGGGLSGANVLTF. CDR3 bases: TGTGCCAGCAGCCAGAATGGGGGGGGGCTATCTGGGGCCAACGTCCTGACTTTC.

This clonotype was seen a few times. The V and J genes are TRBV12-3 or TRBV12-4 and TRBJ1-2; TRBD1 matches at 8 bases. The CDR3 length is 15 residues. Trimming removed 5 bases from V and 2 bases from J; junction bases left unmatched: 7. The CDR3 DNA is TGTGCCAGCAGTCCCCGGACAGGGCCCAACTATGGCTACACCTTC. It translates to CASSPRTGPNYGYTF.

The sample holds a few counts of this clonotype. The chain joins TRBV4-2 to TRBJ2-1; D is unresolved. V was pared by 4 bases and J by 0 bases, with 16 bases between. The CDR3 is 17 residues long. CDR1 is LGHNA, CDR2 YNFKEQ, per germline. Written as DNA, the CDR3 is TGTGCCAGCAGCCGGGCGAGCACACAGAGCTCCTACAATGAGCAGTTCTTC. Its protein is CASSRASTQSSYNEQFF.

At least ten counts were recorded for this clonotype. This sequence joins TRBV2 and TRBJ2-5, with D maybe TRBD1 (5 bases). The CDR3 is 13 residues long. The V and J ends lost 7 bases and 1 base respectively, with 10 bases between them. CDR1 is SNHLY and CDR2 is FYNNEI in the germline V gene. The CDR3 DNA sequence: TGTGCCAGCAAGCCCGACAGCCAAGAGACCCAGTACTTC. It yields the protein CASKPDSQETQYF.

The chain carries TRBV3-1 and TRBJ2-5, with D possibly being TRBD1 or TRBD2 (5 bases each). From germline, CDR1 is LGHDT and CDR2 YNNKEL (reference sequence). The CDR3 sequence is 15 residues long. V gave up 0 bases and J gave up 5 bases, with 13 bases separating them. This chain's CDR3 is CASSQDLTGGETQYF. Here the CDR3 DNA reads TGTGCCAGCAGCCAAGATCTCACAGGCGGGGAGACCCAGTACTTC.

Details on this clonotype: The DNA is left out, because the CDR3 cannot be placed on it with certainty; the CDR3 is given as TCRdb lists it. This sequence joins TRBV3-1 and TRBJ1-2; the table's TRBD1 call for D was not verified on the DNA. The germline V gene encodes CDR1 LGHDT and CDR2 YNNKEL (reference sequence). The CDR3 totals 17 residues, both ends included. The CDR3 loop is CASSQDLRASYNYGYTF.

This clonotype has ten or more counts. V is TRBV9 and J is TRBJ2-7, with D perhaps TRBD2 (7 bases). V shed 4 bases and J shed 4 bases, with 15 bases lying between them. The V gene's germline CDR1 is SGDLS and CDR2 YYNGEE. CDR3 length equals 14 residues. This CDR3 reads CASSSAGAGYEQYF. CDR3 in DNA: TGTGCCAGCAGCTCCGCGGGGGCTGGGTACGAGCAGTACTTC.

There are a few counts of this clonotype. The chain is built from TRBV30 and TRBJ2-3, with D perhaps TRBD1 or TRBD2 (5 bases each). This CDR3 spans 14 amino acids. In germline, CDR1 is GTSNPN, CDR2 SVGIG (reference sequence). The V end lost 2 bases, the J end lost 2 bases, and 11 bases lay between the germline ends. CDR3 sequence (DNA): TGTGCCTGGAGTCCGGGACCCTACACAGATACGCAGTATTTT. Protein product: CAWSPGPYTDTQYF.

This clonotype appeared a few times. One end of the junction fails to match germline, which may point to a read error. The chain uses TRBV7-2 and TRBJ2-6; TRBD2 agrees at 9 bases. Per germline, CDR1 SGHTA and CDR2 FQGNSA. The CDR3 has 17 amino acids. The CDR3 protein is CASNPGGGGAGANVLTF. CDR3 nucleotides: TGTGCCAGCAACCCCGGAGGCGGGGGGGCTGGAGCCAACGTCCTGACTTTC.

This clonotype has a handful of counts. The rearrangement links TRBV6-2 or TRBV6-3 to TRBJ2-7; D might be TRBD1 or TRBD2, each matching 5 bases. Germline CDR1 and CDR2: MNHEY and SVGEGT. The CDR3 spans 11 residues. Trimming removed 2 bases from V and 6 bases from J, with 5 bases in between. CDR3 nucleotide sequence: TGTGCCAGCAGTTACGGGGGCGAGCAGTACTTC. It yields the protein CASSYGGEQYF.

The chain couples TRBV28 to TRBJ1-1; 7 bases are a match to TRBD1. With V trimmed by 5 bases and J by 4 bases, 13 bases remained unmatched. Germline V CDR1 and CDR2: MDHEN, SYDVKM. The CDR3 has 16 amino acids. CDR3 amino acids: CASSQYRGGGTTEAFF. CDR3 sequence (DNA): TGTGCCAGCAGTCAATACAGGGGCGGTGGGACCACTGAAGCTTTCTTT. Variable domain in full (rest from reference TRBV28 and TRBJ1-1): DVKVTQSSRYLVKRTGEKVFLECVQDMDHENMFWYRQDPGLGLRLIYFSYDVKMKEKGDIPEGYSVSREKKERFSLILESASTNQTSMYLCASSQYRGGGTTEAFFGQGTRLTVV.

Only a few counts were recorded for this clonotype. The rearrangement links TRBV12-3 or TRBV12-4 to TRBJ2-7, with unresolved D. This CDR3 has 16 residues. V shed 1 base and J shed 0 bases, with 13 bases lying between them. As DNA, the CDR3 is TGTGCCAGCAGTTTAGTCTACAGTGAGTACTCCTACGAGCAGTACTTC. Translating it yields CASSLVYSEYSYEQYF.

About this clonotype itself: One end of the junction fails to match germline, which may point to a read error. V usage is TRBV7-7 and J usage is TRBJ2-5, with 14 bases matching TRBD2. Germline CDR1 SSHAT, CDR2 FNYEAQ (reference sequence). The CDR3 sequence is 14 residues long. This chain's CDR3 is CASSYGTSGGPKYF. CDR3 nucleotides: TGTGCTAGCAGTTACGGGACTAGCGGGGGACCCAAGTACTTC.

V gene TRBV2 combines with J gene TRBJ2-3, with D perhaps matching TRBD1 (5 bases). The V and J ends lost 6 bases and 6 bases respectively, with 19 bases between them. Germline CDR1 reads SNHLY; CDR2 reads FYNNEI. The length of the CDR3 is 15 residues. CDR3 nucleotides: TGTGCCAGCAGACTTTCTGACAGTGGTATCGATACGCAGTATTTT. It is translated as CASRLSDSGIDTQYF.

This clonotype appeared a few times. V and J are TRBV2 and TRBJ2-2; a weak D match, TRBD1 (6 bases). CDR3 length: 14 residues. The V end lost 6 bases, the J end lost 5 bases, and 13 bases lay between the germline ends. The germline CDR1 and CDR2 sequences are SNHLY and FYNNEI. Here the CDR3 reads CASSVLQGTGELFF. The DNA of the CDR3 is TGTGCCAGCAGCGTTTTGCAGGGGACCGGGGAGCTGTTTTTT.

The chain joins TRBV25-1 to TRBJ2-3; TRBD1 is a possible D gene (6 bases). Germline CDR1 reads MGHDK; CDR2 reads SYGVNS. Deletions cut 6 bases from V and 2 bases from J, with 15 bases between. This CDR3 region has 15 residues. The CDR3: CASSRTDRYTDTQYF. The DNA of the CDR3 is TGTGCCAGCAGCCGGACAGATCGATACACAGATACGCAGTATTTT.

J is TRBJ1-4 and V is TRBV6-2 or TRBV6-3, with 8 bases matching TRBD1. Germline V gene sequence: CDR1 MNHEY, CDR2 SVGEGT. The junction had 5 bases not matched to a gene; V was cut back by 2 bases and J by 6 bases. The CDR3 runs 15 residues. The CDR3, as DNA: TGTGCCAGCAGTTACGACAGGGGCCGGTATGAAAAACTGTTTTTT. Translation gives CASSYDRGRYEKLFF.

This clonotype came up a few times. This chain connects TRBV24-1 to TRBJ2-3; D might be TRBD1 or TRBD2, each matching 6 bases. V was trimmed by 1 base and J by 5 bases, leaving 15 bases between them. The CDR3 is 16 residues long. In germline, CDR1 is KGHDR, CDR2 SFDVKD. The CDR3 DNA is TGTGCCACCAGTGATTTCTCCGGGGGCGTCATAGATACGCAGTATTTT. It is translated as CATSDFSGGVIDTQYF.

The rearrangement uses TRBV6-2 or TRBV6-3 and TRBJ2-7; TRBD1 matches at 9 bases. Germline CDR1 is MNHEY and CDR2 is SVGEGT. J lost 5 bases, V lost 2 bases, and 10 bases had no gene match. CDR3 size: 16 residues. CDR3 coding DNA: TGTGCCAGCAGTTACCCGCCGGGACAGGGAAGGCACGAGCAGTACTTC. Protein: CASSYPPGQGRHEQYF.

This clonotype was counted between two and nine times. V gene TRBV6-1 combines with J gene TRBJ2-1, with D maybe TRBD1 (6 bases). The CDR3 is 16 amino acids. Germline CDR1 is MNHNS and CDR2 is SASEGT. Trimming left V 5 bases short and J 5 bases short, with 19 bases between. CDR3 coding DNA: TGTGCCAGCAGTCCCCTGACAGGATACAAGAACAATGAGCAGTTCTTC. Amino acids: CASSPLTGYKNNEQFF.

The CDR3 loop reads CASSLYQNSYEQYF. Written as DNA, the CDR3 is TGTGCCAGCAGCTTATATCAGAACTCCTACGAGCAGTACTTC. J is TRBJ2-7 and V is TRBV7-2; D remains unclear. Germline V gene data show CDR1 as SGHTA and CDR2 as FQGNSA. The CDR3 is 14 amino acids. Trimming shortened V by 2 bases and J by 0 bases, and 8 bases separated the two germline ends.

This clonotype was counted a few times. The V and J genes are TRBV29-1 and TRBJ1-2; D remains unclear. Per the germline V gene, CDR1 is SQVTM and CDR2 is ANQGSEA. The CDR3 is 17 residues long. Trimming pared 5 bases from V and 1 base from J, leaving 23 bases between. CDR3 sequence reads: CSVLLDVRFTRNYGYTF. The CDR3 DNA sequence: TGCAGCGTTCTGTTGGACGTGAGGTTCACCCGTAACTATGGCTACACCTTC.